Sequencing of this T cell receptor beta chain was carried out in a study of cytomegalovirus exposure and HLA in healthy donors. Overall study: The approximately 100 million unique TCR beta sequences, from about 179 million T cells, were found by an earlier analysis. Whole-study results and caveats: Among the sequence variants, a highly shared cluster was likely an artifact of sequencing. When analyzed later, a missense DCLRE1C variant was found to be linked to TCR beta V- and J-gene trimming. Three CMV-associated chains proved CMV antigen-specific in vitro.

The CDR3 totals 16 residues. CDR1 and CDR2 (germline): MGHRA, YSYEKL. V dropped 1 base and J dropped 9 bases, with 19 bases sitting between them. Details on this clone: Its specificity is not known.

The PCR was carried out with 60 Vbeta primers and 13 Jbeta primers. Libraries were prepared by immunoSEQ multiplex PCR; TCRdb keeps only in-frame clonotypes and omits some of them. The sample consists of around 130,000 clones, approximately 80% of them appearing once. The sequence was obtained from a young woman in good health and CMV-seropositive. Input material: PBMCs. The chain carries TRBV4-1 and TRBJ1-5; TRBD1 might be the D (5 bases). In DNA form, the CDR3 reads TGCGCCAGCAGCCAAGTAGGCTCCAGGGAGGGTTGGCCCCAGCATTTT. This translates into CASSQVGSREGWPQHF.